The rows below give T cell receptor beta chains drawn from one sample of a study of T-cell reconstitution after alpha-beta-depleted transplantation in children. TCRdb independently ran MiXCR on the PCR reads; one entry per CDR3 protein. The sample comprises around 800,000 distinct CDR3 sequences, around 15% of which are singletons, and around 4.5% rests with the top ten. Source: PBMCs, mostly from graft donor cells, taken 360 days after TCRalphabeta/CD19-depleted stem cell transplant. The receptor set was obtained from a male patient between 10 and 17 years old who had a stem cell transplant for acute lymphoblastic leukemia, so the T cells may come from the graft donor. The CDR3 runs from the conserved cysteine through the conserved F or W. A D gene is named only where the DNA matches it firmly. Clone size is stated in some rows and not others, as once, few, many or a class when expanded.

d_gene: -; v_gene: TRBV5-1; abundance: -; j_gene: TRBJ2-6; CDR3nt: TGCGCCAGCAGCGACTTCCCAGGGGCTGGGGCCAACGTCCTGACTTTC; CDR3aa: CASSDFPGAGANVLTF
d_gene: TRBD1; v_gene: TRBV12-3/TRBV12-4; abundance: -; j_gene: TRBJ2-3; CDR3nt: TGTGCCAGCGGACAGGGGGTAGATACGCAGTATTTT; CDR3aa: CASGQGVDTQYF
d_gene: -; v_gene: TRBV5-1; abundance: -; j_gene: TRBJ2-3; CDR3nt: TGCGCCAGCAGCTTGGCAGTTAGTAATCCGCAGTATTTT; CDR3aa: CASSLAVSNPQYF
d_gene: TRBD1; v_gene: TRBV5-1; abundance: -; j_gene: TRBJ2-5; CDR3nt: TGCGCCAGCAGCTTGACAGGACAGGGGGCCGGGGGACCACAAGAGACCCAGTACTTC; CDR3aa: CASSLTGQGAGGPQETQYF
d_gene: -; v_gene: TRBV5-1; abundance: few; j_gene: TRBJ2-7; CDR3nt: TGCGCCAGCAGCCCAGAGAATCACTACGAGCAGTACTTC; CDR3aa: CASSPENHYEQYF
d_gene: -; v_gene: TRBV18; abundance: -; j_gene: TRBJ2-1; CDR3nt: TGTGCCAGCTCACGGCTAACGGTGGACAATGAGCAGTTCTTC; CDR3aa: CASSRLTVDNEQFF
d_gene: -; v_gene: TRBV6-5; abundance: -; j_gene: TRBJ1-2; CDR3nt: TGTGCCAGCATCCCGGAAGCAGCAGCCTATGGCTACACCTTC; CDR3aa: CASIPEAAAYGYTF
d_gene: -; v_gene: TRBV5-1; abundance: many; j_gene: TRBJ2-1; CDR3nt: TGCGCCAGCAGAATTTCCGGGAATGAGCAGTTCTTC; CDR3aa: CASRISGNEQFF
d_gene: TRBD2; v_gene: TRBV9; abundance: -; j_gene: TRBJ2-3; CDR3nt: TGTGCCAGCAGCGTAGAAGGTCTGGGTGGGGGGGAAAGGCAGTATTTT; CDR3aa: CASSVEGLGGGERQYF
d_gene: -; v_gene: TRBV2; abundance: few; j_gene: TRBJ2-1; CDR3nt: TGTGCCAGCAGTCAGACATGGGAATCCTACAATGAGCAGTTCTTC; CDR3aa: CASSQTWESYNEQFF
d_gene: TRBD2; v_gene: TRBV7-6; abundance: few; j_gene: TRBJ2-7; CDR3nt: TGTGCCAGCAGCTTTGGGGGGAGGGTGAGGGACGAGCAGTACTTC; CDR3aa: CASSFGGRVRDEQYF
d_gene: -; v_gene: TRBV14; abundance: -; j_gene: TRBJ2-1; CDR3nt: TGTGCCAGCAGCCAACGGACAGCTTTTACCTACAATGAGCAGTTCTTC; CDR3aa: CASSQRTAFTYNEQFF
d_gene: -; v_gene: TRBV7-8; abundance: -; j_gene: TRBJ2-5; CDR3nt: TGTGCCAGCAGCCCGGGACTCCCTCACCCAGAGACCCAGTACTTC; CDR3aa: CASSPGLPHPETQYF
d_gene: TRBD1; v_gene: TRBV5-1; abundance: few; j_gene: TRBJ2-3; CDR3nt: TGCGCCAGCCGGACAGGGAACACAGATACGCAGTATTTT; CDR3aa: CASRTGNTDTQYF
d_gene: -; v_gene: TRBV5-1; abundance: -; j_gene: TRBJ2-7; CDR3nt: TGCGCCAGCAGCCTGGGACCGTTGCTCTCCTACGAGCAGTACTTC; CDR3aa: CASSLGPLLSYEQYF
d_gene: -; v_gene: TRBV5-1; abundance: many; j_gene: TRBJ2-7; CDR3nt: TGCGCCAGCAGCTTGTCTCAGGGGGGCGAGCAGTACTTC; CDR3aa: CASSLSQGGEQYF
d_gene: TRBD2; v_gene: TRBV20-1; abundance: -; j_gene: TRBJ2-1; CDR3nt: TGCAGTGCCGGCGGAGGGAGGGGACGTGGCAATGAGCAGTTCTTC; CDR3aa: CSAGGGRGRGNEQFF
d_gene: -; v_gene: TRBV20-1; abundance: -; j_gene: TRBJ1-2; CDR3nt: TGCAGCGTCTACTATGGCTACACCTTC; CDR3aa: CSVYYGYTF
d_gene: TRBD2; v_gene: TRBV5-1; abundance: few; j_gene: TRBJ2-7; CDR3nt: TGCGCCAGCAGCTTGGTTAGCGGGAGAGGTTACGAGCAGTACTTC; CDR3aa: CASSLVSGRGYEQYF
d_gene: -; v_gene: TRBV11-2; abundance: few; j_gene: TRBJ2-1; CDR3nt: TGTGCCAGCAGCTCCCAACATTTGGGGCTTACCTACAATGAGCAGTTCTTC; CDR3aa: CASSSQHLGLTYNEQFF
d_gene: -; v_gene: TRBV25-1; abundance: few; j_gene: TRBJ2-7; CDR3nt: TGTGCCAGCAGTGAATACGGTCAGGGGAGCTCCTACGAGCAGTACTTC; CDR3aa: CASSEYGQGSSYEQYF
d_gene: -; v_gene: TRBV5-1; abundance: few; j_gene: TRBJ1-1; CDR3nt: TGCGCCAGCACAGAAGACGGCCCGAACACTGAAGCTTTCTTT; CDR3aa: CASTEDGPNTEAFF
d_gene: -; v_gene: TRBV20-1; abundance: -; j_gene: TRBJ2-3; CDR3nt: TGCAGTGCTAGAGATCCCACGAGCTGGGGGTGGACTAACACAGATACGCAGTATTTT; CDR3aa: CSARDPTSWGWTNTDTQYF
d_gene: TRBD1; v_gene: TRBV7-9; abundance: few; j_gene: TRBJ2-7; CDR3nt: TGTGCCAGCAGCGTAGGACAGGGGACCCCTTACGAGCAGTACTTC; CDR3aa: CASSVGQGTPYEQYF
d_gene: -; v_gene: TRBV6-1; abundance: few; j_gene: TRBJ1-2; CDR3nt: TGTGCCAGCAGTCCAAGCGGCCTTGGCGGCTACACCTTC; CDR3aa: CASSPSGLGGYTF
d_gene: -; v_gene: TRBV5-1; abundance: few; j_gene: TRBJ1-3; CDR3nt: TGCGCCAGCACCTCCCTCAGGGTAGGGGCTGGAAACACCATATATTTT; CDR3aa: CASTSLRVGAGNTIYF